Each of the 29 T cell receptor beta chains below was sequenced from the same sample in a study of T cell responses to AZD1222 COVID-19 vaccine. Generated by immunoSEQ multiplex PCR, the TCRdb table keeps only in-frame clones and is missing some. The sample records roughly 150,000 clones, 85% to 95% being singletons. The sequenced sample was peripheral blood, obtained 28 days after the second AZD1222 dose. Receptors originate from an adult who received the AZD1222 COVID-19 vaccine.

V gene TRBV5-1 combines with J gene TRBJ2-1; 12 bases agree with TRBD2. This CDR3 has 17 residues. With V trimmed by 0 bases and J by 10 bases, 11 bases remained unmatched. CDR1 is SGHRS, CDR2 YFSETQ, per germline. CDR3 residues: CASSLAGLAGGLIEQFF. Written as DNA, the CDR3 is TGCGCCAGCAGCTTGGCCGGGCTAGCGGGAGGGCTCATCGAGCAGTTCTTC.

The V call is TRBV7-9, the J call TRBJ2-2; D unclear. There are 13 residues in the CDR3. Germline CDR1 and CDR2: SEHNR and FQNEAQ (reference sequence). V was pared by 6 bases and J by 4 bases, with 9 bases between. CDR3 amino acids: CASRSRSTGELFF. The CDR3 DNA follows: TGTGCCAGCAGGTCTAGGTCCACCGGGGAGCTGTTTTTT.

This chain connects TRBV4-2 to TRBJ2-3; the match to TRBD2 covers 9 bases. The CDR3 is 17 amino acids. The germline CDR1 and CDR2 sequences are LGHNA and YNFKEQ. V lost 3 bases to trimming and J lost 2 bases; unmatched junction nucleotides: 9. CDR3: CASSQEKTSGYTDTQYF. In nucleotides, the CDR3 is TGTGCCAGCAGCCAGGAGAAGACTAGCGGATACACAGATACGCAGTATTTT.

The V and J genes are TRBV4-2 and TRBJ2-7; 7 bases fit TRBD2. The CDR3 is made up of 18 amino acids. Germline-derived CDR1 and CDR2 are LGHNA and YNFKEQ. The ends lost 0 bases at V and 4 bases at J; junction bases unmatched: 15. CDR3 sequence reads: CASSQEGTLAGASYEQYF. CDR3 coding DNA: TGTGCCAGCAGCCAAGAAGGGACCCTGGCGGGAGCTTCTTACGAGCAGTACTTC.

This chain links TRBV5-4 with TRBJ2-3; 9 nucleotides match TRBD2. Germline V gene data show CDR1 as SGHNT and CDR2 as YYREEE (reference sequence). Unmatched junction bases numbered 8, after V lost 1 base and J lost 2 bases. The CDR3 is 17 amino acids. The CDR3 DNA reads as TGTGCCAGCAGCTTGAGAGTAGCGGGAGCGTTCACAGATACGCAGTATTTT. Amino acids: CASSLRVAGAFTDTQYF.

The chain couples TRBV5-6 to TRBJ2-5; D is tentatively TRBD1 or TRBD2 (7 bases each). V was shortened by 4 bases and J by 4 bases, with 14 bases between the two germline ends. Germline-derived CDR1 and CDR2 are SGHDT and YYEEEE. This CDR3 is built from 14 residues. Here the CDR3 DNA reads TGTGCCAGCAGCAACAGCAGGGGGGGAGAGACCCAGTACTTC. It is translated as CASSNSRGGETQYF.

The V gene is TRBV13, the J gene TRBJ2-1; 7 positions agree with TRBD1. CDR1 is PRHDT, CDR2 FYEKMQ, per germline (reference sequence). The CDR3 covers 13 residues. The junction had 7 bases not matched to a gene; V was cut back by 5 bases and J by 9 bases. The CDR3 DNA follows: TGTGCCAGCAGCGACAGGGACGGAGCTGAGCAGTTCTTC. It specifies CASSDRDGAEQFF. The full variable domain, in which reference TRBV13 and TRBJ2-1 provide the parts outside the CDR3, is AAGVIQSPRHLIKEKRETATLKCYPIPRHDTVYWYQQGPGQDPQFLISFYEKMQSDKGSIPDRFSAQQFSDYHSELNMSSLELGDSALYFCASSDRDGAEQFFGPGTRLTVL.

The genes are TRBV18 and TRBJ2-7; the D is unclear. Germline V gene data show CDR1 as KGHSH and CDR2 as LQKENI. The CDR3 has 12 residues. V shed 3 bases and J shed 7 bases, with 10 bases lying between them. The CDR3 DNA is TGTGCCAGCTCACCCCTAACAGATGAGCAGTACTTC. It yields the protein CASSPLTDEQYF.

V is TRBV7-2 and J is TRBJ2-7; D perhaps matches TRBD2 (6 bases). Trimming left V 1 base short and J 3 bases short, with 13 bases between. The germline CDR1 and CDR2 sequences are SGHTA and FQGNSA. The CDR3 is made up of 15 amino acids. In DNA form, the CDR3 reads TGTGCCAGCAGCTTAGTTCTACTAGCCGGCTACGAGCAGTACTTC. Protein sequence: CASSLVLLAGYEQYF.

This clone appeared a single time. J is TRBJ2-1 and V is TRBV7-6, with D unresolved. The CDR3 has 15 amino acids. V was clipped by 1 base and J by 1 base, with 8 bases between them. CDR1 and CDR2 (germline): SGHVS, FNYEAQ. CDR3 amino acids: CASSLGATSYNEQFF. DNA for the CDR3: TGTGCCAGCAGCTTAGGGGCGACTTCCTACAATGAGCAGTTCTTC.

This clone was detected once. The chain is built from TRBV11-3 and TRBJ1-3, with D unresolved. Germline V gives CDR1 SGHNT, CDR2 YENEEA. There are 16 residues in the CDR3. Trimming left V 4 bases short and J 2 bases short, with 15 bases between. The CDR3 bases are TGTGCCAGCAGCTCTACAGCACCCGGAGCTGGAAACACCATATATTTT. Its translation: CASSSTAPGAGNTIYF.

The CDR3 loop is CASSPPSQGGYGYTF. DNA for the CDR3: TGTGCCAGCTCACCACCGTCCCAGGGAGGCTATGGCTACACCTTC. V gene TRBV18 combines with J gene TRBJ1-2; possible D gene TRBD1, 5 bases. The CDR3 loop spans 15 amino acids. The germline gives CDR1 KGHSH, CDR2 LQKENI. V gave up 0 bases and J gave up 4 bases, with 12 bases separating them.

The chain carries TRBV20-1 and TRBJ1-4; D gene uncertain. Germline V gene data show CDR1 as DFQATT and CDR2 as SNEGSKA (reference sequence). V was cut by 3 bases and J by 7 bases, with 3 bases left in between. CDR3 size: 10 residues. CDR3: CSARGEKLFF. CDR3 DNA sequence: TGCAGTGCTAGGGGTGAAAAACTGTTTTTT.

This clone was seen a single time. This sequence joins TRBV5-1 and TRBJ2-7; TRBD2 might be the D (6 bases). The ends were cut back, 5 bases at V and 3 bases at J, with 15 bases in the middle. CDR1 SGHRS and CDR2 YFSETQ come from the germline V gene. The length of the CDR3 is 14 residues. The CDR3 DNA sequence: TGCGCCAGCAGTCCCCGCGGAGGGCACTACGAGCAGTACTTC. It is translated as CASSPRGGHYEQYF. The whole variable domain, remainder taken from reference TRBV5-1 and TRBJ2-7, is KAGVTQTPRYLIKTRGQQVTLSCSPISGHRSVSWYQQTPGQGLQFLFEYFSETQRNKGNFPGRFSGRQFSNSRSEMNVSTLELGDSALYLCASSPRGGHYEQYFGPGTRLTVT.

This rearrangement joins TRBV7-9 to TRBJ2-1, with 9 bases aligning to TRBD1. The CDR3 totals 16 residues. J gave up 6 bases and V 3 bases, and 9 bases lay outside the gene matches. Germline CDR1 and CDR2: SEHNR and FQNEAQ (reference sequence). Written as DNA, the CDR3 is TGTGCCAGCAGCTTCTACAGGGGGCGCCTTATCAATGAGCAGTTCTTC. Its protein product is CASSFYRGRLINEQFF.

The chain has TRBV11-3 and TRBJ2-7; TRBD2 agrees at 11 bases. CDR1 and CDR2 from the germline V gene are SGHNT and YENEEA. With 5 bases clipped from V and 5 bases from J, the junction kept 5 bases outside the gene matches. This CDR3 has 14 residues. CDR3 residues: CASSPTSGSNEQYF. DNA of the CDR3: TGTGCCAGCAGCCCCACTAGCGGGAGTAACGAGCAGTACTTC.

This chain links TRBV25-1 with TRBJ2-7; perhaps D is TRBD1 or TRBD2 (5 bases each). Per germline, CDR1 MGHDK and CDR2 SYGVNS. Between the trimmed V and J ends, which lost 1 base and 3 bases, there was a span of 13 bases. CDR3 length: 15 amino acids. This CDR3 reads CASSELGTRNYEQYF. The CDR3 DNA reads as TGTGCCAGCAGTGAATTGGGGACGCGGAACTACGAGCAGTACTTC.

The chain has TRBV27 and TRBJ2-7; no definite D call. With 3 bases removed from V and 4 bases from J, the gap between germline ends came to 13 bases. Germline V CDR1 and CDR2: MNHEY, SMNVEV (reference sequence). CDR3 size: 14 residues. This CDR3 reads CASSLKEIPYEQYF. CDR3 nucleotides: TGTGCCAGCAGTTTGAAGGAGATTCCTTACGAGCAGTACTTC.

This chain links TRBV5-5 with TRBJ1-3; D ambiguous. CDR1 and CDR2 (germline): SGHKS, YYEKEE (reference sequence). CDR3 length: 14 amino acids. The V gene lost 0 bases and the J gene lost 7 bases, with 11 bases spanning the gap. The CDR3 loop reads CASSLDGSRNTIYF. Here the CDR3 DNA reads TGTGCCAGCAGCTTGGACGGGTCGCGTAACACCATATATTTT.

The CDR3 DNA reads as TGTGCCAGTAGTCCTTGGACAGACAGCAATCAGCCCCAGCATTTT. It is translated as CASSPWTDSNQPQHF. This rearrangement joins TRBV19 to TRBJ1-5; TRBD1 is a possible D gene (6 bases). The V gene lost 5 bases and the J gene lost 1 base, with 12 bases spanning the gap. The germline CDR1 and CDR2 sequences are LNHDA and SQIVND (reference sequence). The CDR3 contains 15 residues.

The V call is TRBV9, the J call TRBJ2-7; tentatively, D is TRBD2 (6 bases). Germline lookup yields CDR1 SGDLS and CDR2 YYNGEE. This CDR3 spans 16 amino acids. V was cut by 0 bases and J by 0 bases, with 13 bases left in between. The CDR3 DNA reads TGTGCCAGCAGCGTAGAGGCAGTGGGGGGCTCCTACGAGCAGTACTTC. Its protein is CASSVEAVGGSYEQYF. The full variable domain, its missing parts supplied by reference TRBV9 and TRBJ2-7, is DSGVTQTPKHLITATGQRVTLRCSPRSGDLSVYWYQQSLDQGLQFLIQYYNGEERAKGNILERFSAQQFPDLHSELNLSSLELGDSALYFCASSVEAVGGSYEQYFGPGTRLTVT.

The genes are TRBV2 and TRBJ1-3; tentatively, D is TRBD1 (5 bases). Germline lookup yields CDR1 SNHLY and CDR2 FYNNEI. CDR3 length: 15 amino acids. Trimming left V 7 bases short and J 0 bases short, with 13 bases between. CDR3 nucleotides: TGTGCCAGCACCCGGGGGGTTCCCTCTGGAAACACCATATATTTT. It encodes CASTRGVPSGNTIYF.

The chain carries TRBV2 and TRBJ2-6; TRBD2 matches at 8 bases. CDR3 length: 16 amino acids. V shed 11 bases, J shed 0 bases, and the junction held 9 bases outside the gene matches. From germline, CDR1 is SNHLY and CDR2 FYNNEI. CDR3 sequence (DNA): TGTGCCGGAATTAGCGGGGAGAACTCTGGGGCCAACGTCCTGACTTTC. It codes for CAGISGENSGANVLTF.

The V and J genes are TRBV28 and TRBJ1-4; a possible D gene is TRBD1 (6 bases). The CDR3 is 15 amino acids. Germline V gene data show CDR1 as MDHEN and CDR2 as SYDVKM. Trimming left V 5 bases short and J 2 bases short, with 12 bases between. CDR3 sequence reads: CASSTSGDTNEKLFF. CDR3 in DNA: TGTGCCAGCAGTACCTCAGGGGACACTAATGAAAAACTGTTTTTT.

The chain combines TRBV12-3 or TRBV12-4 with TRBJ1-2, with TRBD1 identical over 7 bases. This CDR3 comprises 13 residues. V was pared by 5 bases and J by 5 bases, with 5 bases of the junction left unmatched. The CDR3 is CASSHRQGYGYTF. In nucleotides, the CDR3 is TGTGCCAGCAGTCACCGACAGGGTTATGGCTACACCTTC.

The chain carries TRBV20-1 and TRBJ1-2; D unclear. The CDR3 contains 11 residues. V shed 6 bases and J shed 2 bases, with 7 bases lying between them. CDR1 and CDR2 (germline): DFQATT, SNEGSKA (reference sequence). The DNA of the CDR3 is TGCAGTGCCCCTAACAACTATGGCTACACCTTC. Its translation is CSAPNNYGYTF.

This clone was observed a single time. The V gene is TRBV5-1, the J gene TRBJ1-3; D may be TRBD1 (5 bases). The germline gives CDR1 SGHRS, CDR2 YFSETQ. CDR3 length: 17 residues. Trimming pared 2 bases from V and 0 bases from J, leaving 15 bases between. In nucleotides, the CDR3 is TGCGCCAGCAGCTTTGGGTCTACAGGCCTCTCTGGAAACACCATATATTTT. This gives the protein CASSFGSTGLSGNTIYF.

The chain joins TRBV7-2 to TRBJ2-5, with TRBD1 identical over 8 bases. The CDR3 covers 15 residues. V was pared by 1 base and J by 5 bases, with 6 bases of the junction left unmatched. CDR1 is SGHTA, CDR2 FQGNSA, per germline. CDR3 sequence (DNA): TGTGCCAGCAGCTTAGATCAGGGGGCCGGGGAGACCCAGTACTTC. Translated, it gives CASSLDQGAGETQYF.

The chain has TRBV9 and TRBJ1-5; 8 bases line up with TRBD1. Germline V lookup: CDR1 SGDLS, CDR2 YYNGEE. V shed 6 bases, J shed 4 bases, and the junction held 9 bases outside the gene matches. The CDR3 has 15 residues. In DNA, the CDR3 is TGTGCCAGCACCAGGACAGGGACACGGAATCAGCCCCAGCATTTT. Translated, it gives CASTRTGTRNQPQHF. The full variable domain, in which reference TRBV9 and TRBJ1-5 provide the parts outside the CDR3, is DSGVTQTPKHLITATGQRVTLRCSPRSGDLSVYWYQQSLDQGLQFLIQYYNGEERAKGNILERFSAQQFPDLHSELNLSSLELGDSALYFCASTRTGTRNQPQHFGDGTRLSIL.